The 30 T cell receptor beta chains below were found in one sample sequenced in a study of cytomegalovirus exposure and HLA in healthy donors. The PCR was carried out with 60 Vbeta primers and 13 Jbeta primers. Libraries were prepared by immunoSEQ multiplex PCR; TCRdb keeps only in-frame clonotypes and omits some of them. The sample records more than 100,000 clones, around 86% being singletons. The specimen sequenced was PBMCs. Receptors were obtained from a young man in good health and CMV-seronegative.

The V gene is TRBV7-9, the J gene TRBJ2-1; 11 nucleotides agree with TRBD2. The V and J ends lost 1 base and 2 bases, in that order; junction bases with no gene match: 1. The CDR3 spans 16 residues. CDR1 is SEHNR and CDR2 is FQNEAQ in the germline V gene (reference sequence). As DNA, the CDR3 is TGTGCCAGCAGCTTAGGACTAGCGGGGACCTACAATGAGCAGTTCTTC. Amino acids: CASSLGLAGTYNEQFF.

The CDR3 DNA is TGTGCCAGCAGCCCCCCCCTACAGGGATCGACCTACGAGCAGTACTTC. Its translation is CASSPPLQGSTYEQYF. The chain is built from TRBV5-5 and TRBJ2-7; D is perhaps TRBD1 (6 bases). Looked up from germline, CDR1 is SGHKS and CDR2 is YYEKEE (reference sequence). The germline V and J ends were trimmed by 4 bases and 2 bases, with 19 bases remaining between them. This CDR3 region has 16 residues.

This chain uses TRBV6-1 with TRBJ2-3, with 12 bases that match TRBD2. In germline, CDR1 is MNHNS, CDR2 SASEGT. The CDR3 has 16 residues. V shed 1 base and J 4 bases; nucleotides not matched to a gene: 3. CDR3 sequence: CASSEVLAGGPDTQYF. The DNA of the CDR3 is TGTGCCAGCAGTGAAGTCCTAGCGGGGGGGCCAGATACGCAGTATTTT.

The chain recombines TRBV7-8 with TRBJ2-1; maybe TRBD2 (6 bases). CDR3 length equals 16 residues. Trimming shortened V by 3 bases and J by 4 bases, and 16 bases separated the two germline ends. Germline-derived CDR1 and CDR2 are SGHVS and FQNEAQ. CDR3 amino acids: CASSFRRVGRYNEQFF. The CDR3 coding sequence is TGTGCCAGCAGCTTCCGGAGGGTGGGGCGGTACAATGAGCAGTTCTTC.

The chain carries TRBV5-6 and TRBJ2-3; tentative D call: TRBD2 (7 bases). Between the trimmed V and J ends, which lost 2 bases and 1 base, there was a span of 14 bases. The CDR3 runs to 16 residues. Germline lookup yields CDR1 SGHDT and CDR2 YYEEEE. In DNA, the CDR3 is TGTGCCAGCAGCTTAGGTGGGAGGGGGGGCACAGATACGCAGTATTTT. This encodes CASSLGGRGGTDTQYF.

This chain links TRBV7-2 with TRBJ1-6; D is perhaps TRBD1 (5 bases). CDR3 length: 16 residues. Germline CDR1 and CDR2: SGHTA and FQGNSA. The V end lost 2 bases, the J end lost 6 bases, and 14 bases lay between the germline ends. The CDR3 DNA follows: TGTGCCAGCAGCTTAATCCCAGGCCAGGGTAATTCACCCCTCCACTTT. It is translated as CASSLIPGQGNSPLHF.

V usage is TRBV10-3 and J usage is TRBJ2-3, with TRBD2 as a possible D gene (6 bases). Germline loops: CDR1 ENHRY, CDR2 SYGVKD. V was clipped by 2 bases and J by 4 bases, with 19 bases between them. The CDR3 length is 17 residues. The CDR3 region is CAISEGRESGAPDTQYF. The CDR3 bases are TGTGCCATCAGTGAGGGCCGGGAGTCTGGGGCCCCAGATACGCAGTATTTT.

The chain joins TRBV7-6 to TRBJ1-5; D not certain. CDR1 SGHVS and CDR2 FNYEAQ come from the germline V gene. V was clipped by 5 bases and J by 7 bases, with 12 bases between them. CDR3 length equals 13 residues. In DNA form, the CDR3 reads TGTGCCAGCAGCCCGATGGAGGAACAGCCCCAGCATTTT. Translation gives CASSPMEEQPQHF.

This chain joins TRBV5-5 and TRBJ2-2; 11 nucleotides align to TRBD1. The CDR3 is 17 residues long. V lost 4 bases and J lost 5; bases outside the gene matches: 10. Germline V CDR1 and CDR2: SGHKS, YYEKEE (reference sequence). The CDR3 nucleotides read TGTGCCAGCAGCCAGGGACAGGGGGTCGGAGGAACCGGGGAGCTGTTTTTT. It specifies CASSQGQGVGGTGELFF.

With regard to this clone: Sequence at one end of the junction differs from germline and may be a read error. The V call is TRBV7-9, the J call TRBJ1-1; tentative D call: TRBD1 (5 bases). This CDR3 is built from 16 residues. The germline CDR1 and CDR2 sequences are SEHNR and FQNEAQ (reference sequence). Here the CDR3 DNA reads TGTTCCAGCAGCCCTTTAGGCCAGGGTCCGAACACTGAAGCTTTCTTT. Translating it yields CSSSPLGQGPNTEAFF.

As to this clone: The same CDR3 can be traced to other DNA sequences in this sample. V gene TRBV6-5 combines with J gene TRBJ2-2, with 10 bases matching TRBD1. Germline assignment: CDR1 MNHEY and CDR2 SVGAGI. The CDR3 consists of 15 residues. With V trimmed by 0 bases and J by 6 bases, 1 base remained unmatched. The CDR3 DNA is TGTGCCAGCAGTTACTCGACAGGGGGCTCCGGGGAGCTGTTTTTT. Translating gives CASSYSTGGSGELFF.

The V gene is TRBV30, the J gene TRBJ2-7; TRBD1 matches 10 bases. CDR3 size: 14 residues. CDR1 and CDR2 (germline): GTSNPN, SVGIG (reference sequence). The J segment lost 2 bases and the V segment lost 2 bases, leaving 3 bases of the junction unmatched. CDR3 loop: CAWSSGQGTYEQYF. For the CDR3, the DNA is TGTGCCTGGAGTTCGGGACAGGGGACCTACGAGCAGTACTTC.

The chain links TRBV5-5 to TRBJ1-4; D is unresolved. The CDR3 spans 14 residues. Trimming took 0 bases from V and 8 from J, leaving 11 bases between them. Looked up from germline, CDR1 is SGHKS and CDR2 is YYEKEE (reference sequence). CDR3 coding DNA: TGTGCCAGCAGCTTGGTCGGGAATACGGAAAAACTGTTTTTT. It specifies CASSLVGNTEKLFF. The variable domain in full, with the rest retrieved from reference TRBV5-5 and TRBJ1-4, is DAGVTQSPTHLIKTRGQQVTLRCSPISGHKSVSWYQQVLGQGPQFIFQYYEKEERGRGNFPDRFSARQFPNYSSELNVNALLLGDSALYLCASSLVGNTEKLFFGSGTQLSVL.

This clone was recorded a few times. V gene TRBV29-1 combines with J gene TRBJ1-2; 7 nucleotides align to TRBD1. Germline CDR1 SQVTM, CDR2 ANQGSEA. CDR3 length: 14 amino acids. The ends lost 0 bases at V and 2 bases at J; junction bases unmatched: 3. CDR3 residues: CSVEDGTANYGYTF. CDR3 DNA sequence: TGCAGCGTTGAAGATGGGACAGCAAACTATGGCTACACCTTC.

The chain carries TRBV7-2 and TRBJ1-3; TRBD1 matches at 9 bases. This CDR3 has 15 residues. V lost 5 bases to trimming and J lost 4 bases; unmatched junction nucleotides: 6. Germline assignment: CDR1 SGHTA and CDR2 FQGNSA. CDR3 nucleotide sequence: TGTGCCAGCAGCCATGACAGGGGGAGCGGAAACACCATATATTTT. Translating it yields CASSHDRGSGNTIYF.

V gene TRBV28 combines with J gene TRBJ2-7, with a weak D call TRBD2 (6 bases). This CDR3 comprises 13 residues. Germline V gives CDR1 MDHEN, CDR2 SYDVKM. V was clipped by 7 bases and J by 2 bases, with 12 bases between them. In DNA, the CDR3 is TGTGCCAGCACCGGGGGATTTACCTACGAGCAGTACTTC. This encodes CASTGGFTYEQYF. Combining the CDR3 with reference TRBV28 and TRBJ2-7 gives the whole variable domain DVKVTQSSRYLVKRTGEKVFLECVQDMDHENMFWYRQDPGLGLRLIYFSYDVKMKEKGDIPEGYSVSREKKERFSLILESASTNQTSMYLCASTGGFTYEQYFGPGTRLTVT.

The chain recombines TRBV5-4 with TRBJ1-2; 10 nucleotides agree with TRBD1. V dropped 3 bases and J dropped 4; count of bases not matched to a gene: 6. The CDR3 spans 15 residues. The germline V gene has CDR1 SGHNT and CDR2 YYREEE (reference sequence). For the CDR3, the DNA is TGTGCCAGCAGCTCTTGGGGACAGGGGACCTATGGCTACACCTTC. Translation: CASSSWGQGTYGYTF. Looking up the rest from reference TRBV5-4 and TRBJ1-2 gives the full variable domain: ETGVTQSPTHLIKTRGQQVTLRCSSQSGHNTVSWYQQALGQGPQFIFQYYREEENGRGNFPPRFSGLQFPNYSSELNVNALELDDSALYLCASSSWGQGTYGYTFGSGTRLTVV.

The chain couples TRBV2 to TRBJ1-1; D might be TRBD1 (6 bases). The V and J ends lost 5 bases and 0 bases respectively, with 22 bases between them. The germline V gene has CDR1 SNHLY and CDR2 FYNNEI. The CDR3 runs 18 residues. Written as DNA, the CDR3 is TGTGCCAGCAGTCGGCTTCGAGGGGGGGGGAGTCTGAACACTGAAGCTTTCTTT. It is translated as CASSRLRGGGSLNTEAFF.

The chain has TRBV9 and TRBJ1-1; perhaps TRBD1 as D (6 bases). Germline lookup yields CDR1 SGDLS and CDR2 YYNGEE. The CDR3 consists of 13 residues. Trimming removed 4 bases at V and 1 base at J, with 8 bases between. The CDR3 sequence: CASSYRENTEAFF. CDR3 nucleotides: TGTGCCAGCAGCTACAGGGAGAACACTGAAGCTTTCTTT.

This clone has just one count. The final CDR3 position lacks the conserved phenylalanine or tryptophan, pointing to a likely read error. The gene calls are TRBV19 and TRBJ2-7; TRBD1 matches at 10 bases. Germline V CDR1 and CDR2: LNHDA, SQIVND (reference sequence). The CDR3 is 18 residues long. Trimming removed 3 bases from V and 6 bases from J; junction bases left unmatched: 17. CDR3 amino acids: CASSIPGVMGQGNSEQYL. Written as DNA, the CDR3 is TGTGCCAGTAGTATCCCCGGTGTTATGGGACAGGGGAATAGCGAGCAGTACCTC.

This clone was detected only a few times. One junction end disagrees with the germline gene, perhaps due to a read error. The chain is built from TRBV27 and TRBJ2-6; 7 bases agree with TRBD1. The CDR3 is 16 residues long. From germline, CDR1 is MNHEY and CDR2 SMNVEV (reference sequence). CDR3 in amino acids: CASSILGGSGANGLTF. CDR3 DNA: TGTGCCAGCAGTATATTAGGGGGCTCTGGGGCCAACGGCCTGACTTTC.

V and J are TRBV27 and TRBJ2-5, with 10 bases that match TRBD1. The V gene's germline CDR1 is MNHEY and CDR2 SMNVEV (reference sequence). The trim removed 6 bases at V and 6 bases at J, leaving 4 bases unmatched. This CDR3 has 13 residues. The CDR3 nucleotides are TGTGCCAGCAGGGGGACAGGGGAAAAGACCCAGTACTTC. Its protein product is CASRGTGEKTQYF.

The chain recombines TRBV5-1 with TRBJ2-1; 11 bases are a match to TRBD2. From germline, CDR1 is SGHRS and CDR2 YFSETQ. V lost 4 bases to trimming and J lost 7 bases; unmatched junction nucleotides: 16. CDR3 length equals 18 residues. CDR3 coding DNA: TGCGCCAGCAGCCCTGGAAGGGTAGCGGGGGGGCTGAGGAATGAGCAGTTCTTC. This encodes CASSPGRVAGGLRNEQFF. Supplemented by reference TRBV5-1 and TRBJ2-1, the full variable domain reads KAGVTQTPRYLIKTRGQQVTLSCSPISGHRSVSWYQQTPGQGLQFLFEYFSETQRNKGNFPGRFSGRQFSNSRSEMNVSTLELGDSALYLCASSPGRVAGGLRNEQFFGPGTRLTVL.

The genes are TRBV6-6 and TRBJ2-1; D is unresolved. Trimming took 0 bases from V and 0 from J, leaving 6 bases between them. The CDR3 extends over 15 amino acids. The germline V gene encodes CDR1 MNHNY and CDR2 SVGAGI (reference sequence). This chain's CDR3 is CASSYSATSYNEQFF. The CDR3 coding sequence is TGTGCCAGCAGTTACTCAGCGACCTCCTACAATGAGCAGTTCTTC.

The V and J genes are TRBV5-1 and TRBJ2-5; D ambiguous. The V end lost 5 bases, the J end lost 5 bases, and 16 bases lay between the germline ends. Germline V gene lookup returns CDR1 SGHRS and CDR2 YFSETQ. This CDR3 spans 14 amino acids. The chain's CDR3 is CASSYDPRAETQYF. CDR3 coding DNA: TGCGCCAGCAGTTACGATCCACGAGCCGAGACCCAGTACTTC.

The chain recombines TRBV7-1 with TRBJ2-1, with 9 positions matching TRBD1. TRBV7-1 is labeled an ORF, and its function is uncertain. The length of the CDR3 is 24 residues. V was clipped by 3 bases and J by 4 bases; unmatched bases: 31. DNA of the CDR3: TGTGCCAGCAGCTCGCGGCGACAAGATAAGGGACAGGGAGGTACTTACGGGTCTTACAATGAGCAGTTCTTC. Translating gives CASSSRRQDKGQGGTYGSYNEQFF.

The chain employs TRBV2 and TRBJ2-3; tentative D call: TRBD2 (5 bases). Germline CDR1 is SNHLY and CDR2 is FYNNEI. Trimming took off 6 bases at V and 4 bases at J, with 23 bases between the two ends. This CDR3 is built from 17 residues. The CDR3 coding sequence is TGTGCCAGCAGCCTTAGACTCAGCGGTGGTAGATCAGATACGCAGTATTTT. It yields the protein CASSLRLSGGRSDTQYF. The entire variable domain, with the rest obtained from reference TRBV2 and TRBJ2-3, is as follows: EPEVTQTPSHQVTQMGQEVILRCVPISNHLYFYWYRQILGQKVEFLVSFYNNEISEKSEIFDDQFSVERPDGSNFTLKIRSTKLEDSAMYFCASSLRLSGGRSDTQYFGPGTRLTVL.

The rearrangement joins TRBV6-5 to TRBJ2-5, with D possibly TRBD1 on 6 matching bases. The CDR3 has 16 amino acids. V lost 2 bases and J lost 1, with 14 bases in between. Germline V gene lookup returns CDR1 MNHEY and CDR2 SVGAGI. The CDR3 DNA reads as TGTGCCAGCAGTTACGAGCAGGGGTGTATCCAAGAGACCCAGTACTTC. This gives the protein CASSYEQGCIQETQYF.

CDR3 sequence (DNA): TGTGCCAGCAGTGAATCTACAGGGGGGCCCTATGGCTACACCTTC. This sequence encodes CASSESTGGPYGYTF. The chain carries TRBV25-1 and TRBJ1-2; 8 nucleotides agree with TRBD1. This CDR3 is 15 amino acids long. Germline V CDR1 and CDR2: MGHDK, SYGVNS. The V gene end was trimmed by 1 base and the J gene end by 4 bases; junction bases not matched to a gene: 5.

The CDR3 sequence is CASGQDRAFGAFF. The CDR3 nucleotides are TGCGCCAGCGGCCAGGACAGGGCGTTCGGAGCTTTCTTT. The chain couples TRBV10-1 to TRBJ1-1; TRBD1 matches at 8 bases. CDR1 WNHNN and CDR2 SYGVQD come from the germline V gene (reference sequence). The CDR3 length is 13 residues. V shed 8 bases, J shed 10 bases, and the junction held 12 bases outside the gene matches.